A single TCR beta chain is shown here with its context. Its specificity is not known. Naive CD8 populations comprised CD45RO-negative cells positively selected for CCR7, excluding terminally differentiated effector memory CD45RA+ cells. Genomic DNA belonging to each subset was distributed in equal measure over several immunoSEQ plates. The method was immunoSEQ multiplex PCR; TCRdb's version includes in-frame clones alone and lacks a portion of them. The sample holds roughly 1,800,000 clones; over 85% are singletons and the top ten take more than 0.95%. The sample comes from a study of shared clonotypes between healthy human individuals. Points from the study as a whole: All-four-donor shared clonotypes had higher generation probabilities than non-shared clonotypes did. Memory subsets generally showed smaller estimated richness than naive subsets did.

The CDR3 extends over 12 amino acids. Trimming took 0 bases from V and 7 from J, leaving 4 bases between them. CDR1 and CDR2 from the germline V gene are SGDLS and YYNGEE. The chain recombines TRBV9 with TRBJ2-2, with D unclear. This receptor was obtained from a young man in good health. The specimen was naive CD8+ T cells sorted from blood. The CDR3 DNA is TGTGCCAGCAGCGTAGGGTACGGGGAGCTGTTTTTT. Its translation: CASSVGYGELFF.